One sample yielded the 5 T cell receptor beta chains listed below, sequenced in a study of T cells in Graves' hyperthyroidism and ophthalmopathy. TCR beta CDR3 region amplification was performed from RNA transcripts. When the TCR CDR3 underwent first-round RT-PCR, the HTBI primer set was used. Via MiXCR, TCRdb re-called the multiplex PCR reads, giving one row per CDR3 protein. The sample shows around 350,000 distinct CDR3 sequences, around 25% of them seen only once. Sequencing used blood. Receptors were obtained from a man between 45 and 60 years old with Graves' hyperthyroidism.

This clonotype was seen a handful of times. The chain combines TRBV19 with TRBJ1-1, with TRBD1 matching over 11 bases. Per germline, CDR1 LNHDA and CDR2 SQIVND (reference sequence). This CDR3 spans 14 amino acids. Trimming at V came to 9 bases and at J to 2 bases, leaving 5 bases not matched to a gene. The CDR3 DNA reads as TGTGCCAGCAGGACAGGGGGCTACAACACTGAAGCTTTCTTT. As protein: CASRTGGYNTEAFF.

The CDR3 protein is CAISTGTGTSRQYF. The CDR3 nucleotides are TGTGCCATCAGTACGGGGACAGGGACTAGCCGGCAGTACTTC. The rearrangement links TRBV10-3 to TRBJ2-7, with D perhaps assigned TRBD1 or TRBD2 (9 bases each). The CDR3 loop spans 14 amino acids. The germline V and J ends were trimmed by 5 bases and 9 bases, with 20 bases remaining between them. Per germline, CDR1 ENHRY and CDR2 SYGVKD.

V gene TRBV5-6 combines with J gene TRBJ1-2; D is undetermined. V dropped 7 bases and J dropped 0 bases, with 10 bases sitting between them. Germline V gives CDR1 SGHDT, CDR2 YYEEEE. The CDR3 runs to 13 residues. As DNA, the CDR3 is TGTGCCAGCGGGGTCAGAGCTAACTATGGCTACACCTTC. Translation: CASGVRANYGYTF.

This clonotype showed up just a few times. The CDR3 DNA reads as TGTGCCACCAGTGCTTCGGGGATGAGCGGCGGGGAGCTGTTTTTT. Amino acids: CATSASGMSGGELFF. The V call is TRBV24-1, the J call TRBJ2-2, with D possibly being TRBD2 (5 bases). CDR3 length: 15 amino acids. Trimming stripped 5 bases from V and 7 bases from J, with 16 bases between. Germline V gene data show CDR1 as KGHDR and CDR2 as SFDVKD.

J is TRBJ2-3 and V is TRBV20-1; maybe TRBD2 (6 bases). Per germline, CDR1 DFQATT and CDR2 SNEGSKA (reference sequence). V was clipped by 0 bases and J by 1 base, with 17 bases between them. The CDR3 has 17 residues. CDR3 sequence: CSARDLRRVVGTDTQYF. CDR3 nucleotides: TGCAGTGCTAGAGATCTGAGGAGGGTCGTTGGCACAGATACGCAGTATTTT.